This T cell receptor beta chain was recovered during a study of OX40 agonist ivuxolimab in advanced cancers. Overall study context: Ivuxolimab is an agonistic anti-OX40 (CD134) antibody, and patients were treated with it.

The V end was cut by 5 bases, the J end by 8 bases, with 18 bases between. CDR1 and CDR2 (germline): LNHDA, SQIVND (reference sequence). The CDR3 runs to 15 residues. TCRdb keeps only in-frame clones here, not all; method: immunoSEQ multiplex PCR. The sample has just over 80,000 clones, about 88% seen once; the top ten hold around 0.78%. The TCR was taken from an adult with an advanced solid tumor such as melanoma, head and neck, liver or kidney cancer. This chain uses TRBV19 with TRBJ1-4, with a weak D call TRBD1 (6 bases). This sample comprised CD4+ or CD8+ T cells sorted from blood, obtained in a trial of the OX40 agonist ivuxolimab. The CDR3 nucleotides are TGTGCCAGTAGTGATGACAGGAGCTACGACGAAAAACTGTTTTTT. Residues: CASSDDRSYDEKLFF.